A single sample is the source of the 32 T cell receptor beta chains below, sequenced in a study of identifying expanded T cells in peripheral blood. Measured with immunoSEQ multiplex PCR; TCRdb has only the in-frame clones, and not every one. Of around 100,000 clones in the sample, over 70% were seen once. Sequenced material: blood. These receptors all come from a person between 18 and 75 years old in good health.

This chain connects TRBV2 to TRBJ2-5; D gene unclear. V gave up 7 bases and J gave up 1 base, with 4 bases separating them. Germline V gives CDR1 SNHLY, CDR2 FYNNEI. This CDR3 region has 11 residues. CDR3 in amino acids: CASKPQETQYF. The CDR3, as DNA: TGTGCCAGCAAACCCCAAGAGACCCAGTACTTC. Complete variable domain (other parts from reference TRBV2 and TRBJ2-5): EPEVTQTPSHQVTQMGQEVILRCVPISNHLYFYWYRQILGQKVEFLVSFYNNEISEKSEIFDDQFSVERPDGSNFTLKIRSTKLEDSAMYFCASKPQETQYFGPGTRLLVL.

The chain recombines TRBV9 with TRBJ2-1; 8 bases align to TRBD2. In germline, CDR1 is SGDLS, CDR2 YYNGEE. The V gene end was trimmed by 0 bases and the J gene end by 7 bases; junction bases not matched to a gene: 6. The CDR3 length is 15 residues. Written as DNA, the CDR3 is TGTGCCAGCAGCGTAGCGGGGGGGCCTAGTAATGAGCAGTTCTTC. This gives the protein CASSVAGGPSNEQFF.

CDR3 sequence (DNA): TGTGCCAGCAGGGGACTATTACTTTGTTCCTACGAGCAGTACTTC. Its protein product is CASRGLLLCSYEQYF. This chain links TRBV27 with TRBJ2-7; 7 bases agree with TRBD2. CDR1 is MNHEY, CDR2 SMNVEV, per germline (reference sequence). The CDR3 extends over 15 amino acids. V lost 6 bases and J lost 1; bases outside the gene matches: 9.

This clone was seen just once. V usage is TRBV5-5 and J usage is TRBJ2-7; D not resolved. This CDR3 is 15 amino acids long. Germline V gene lookup returns CDR1 SGHKS and CDR2 YYEKEE (reference sequence). V was clipped by 4 bases and J by 0 bases, with 14 bases between them. CDR3 nucleotides: TGTGCCAGCAGCATATTAGCAATAAGCTCCTACGAGCAGTACTTC. Amino acid sequence: CASSILAISSYEQYF.

The chain uses TRBV6-1 and TRBJ1-2; D is ambiguous. The CDR3 is made up of 11 amino acids. Trimming took off 4 bases at V and 2 bases at J, with 2 bases between the two ends. CDR1 is MNHNS, CDR2 SASEGT, per germline. CDR3 in amino acids: CASSGNYGYTF. The CDR3 DNA is TGTGCCAGCAGTGGAAACTATGGCTACACCTTC.

The rearrangement joins TRBV19 to TRBJ1-5; tentative D call: TRBD1 (5 bases). Trimming left V 5 bases short and J 1 base short, with 12 bases between. In germline, CDR1 is LNHDA, CDR2 SQIVND (reference sequence). The CDR3 runs to 15 residues. The CDR3 nucleotides are TGTGCCAGTAGTCAGGGAGCCCTAAGCAATCAGCCCCAGCATTTT. Amino acids: CASSQGALSNQPQHF. Full variable domain (remainder filled in from reference TRBV19 and TRBJ1-5): DGGITQSPKYLFRKEGQNVTLSCEQNLNHDAMYWYRQDPGQGLRLIYYSQIVNDFQKGDIAEGYSVSREKKESFPLTVTSAQKNPTAFYLCASSQGALSNQPQHFGDGTRLSIL.

The chain is built from TRBV15 and TRBJ2-1; D is possibly TRBD1 or TRBD2 (7 bases each). CDR3 length equals 15 residues. CDR1 and CDR2 from the germline V gene are LNHNV and YYDKDF (reference sequence). The V gene lost 5 bases and the J gene lost 4 bases, with 15 bases spanning the gap. The CDR3 sequence: CATSGGDRDYNEQFF. CDR3 sequence (DNA): TGTGCCACCAGCGGGGGGGACAGAGATTACAATGAGCAGTTCTTC.

V usage is TRBV6-4 and J usage is TRBJ2-3; 10 positions agree with TRBD2. CDR3 length: 14 residues. The trim removed 10 bases at V and 5 bases at J, leaving 9 bases unmatched. Germline V gene sequence: CDR1 MRHNA, CDR2 SNTAGT. The CDR3 loop is CATAAGGPKDTQYF. The CDR3 DNA sequence: TGTGCCACCGCAGCGGGAGGGCCAAAAGATACGCAGTATTTT.

This sequence joins TRBV18 and TRBJ2-1, with 12 bases lining up with TRBD2. The CDR3 covers 17 residues. V shed 3 bases and J 4 bases; nucleotides not matched to a gene: 7. Germline V lookup: CDR1 KGHSH, CDR2 LQKENI. This chain's CDR3 is CASSPLAGGPGYNEQFF. For the CDR3, the DNA is TGTGCCAGCTCACCGCTAGCGGGAGGGCCGGGTTACAATGAGCAGTTCTTC.

The chain recombines TRBV11-2 with TRBJ2-3; D is ambiguous. Trimming removed 4 bases from V and 0 bases from J, with 11 bases in between. The germline CDR1 and CDR2 sequences are SGHAT and FQNNGV. The CDR3 is 15 residues long. CDR3 in amino acids: CASSYRSFSTDTQYF. CDR3 DNA sequence: TGTGCCAGCAGCTATCGATCCTTTAGCACAGATACGCAGTATTTT.

The chain is built from TRBV9 and TRBJ2-3; 9 bases map to TRBD2. CDR3 size: 16 residues. The germline V gene has CDR1 SGDLS and CDR2 YYNGEE. With 3 bases clipped from V and 10 bases from J, the junction kept 15 bases outside the gene matches. CDR3 loop: CASSAHISGGLAAQYF. CDR3 sequence (DNA): TGTGCCAGCAGCGCCCACATATCCGGGGGACTAGCCGCGCAGTATTTT.

The rearrangement uses TRBV7-2 and TRBJ2-7, with 9 bases aligning to TRBD1. The ends lost 0 bases at V and 0 bases at J; junction bases unmatched: 3. This CDR3 spans 16 amino acids. Looked up from germline, CDR1 is SGHTA and CDR2 is FQGNSA. The CDR3 DNA follows: TGTGCCAGCAGCTTAGCCGACAGGGGGGCCTCCTACGAGCAGTACTTC. Translated, it gives CASSLADRGASYEQYF.

This clone was observed a handful of times. The CDR3 spells CAWSRDRGAEAFF. CDR3 in DNA: TGTGCCTGGAGTAGGGACCGAGGGGCTGAAGCTTTCTTT. V usage is TRBV30 and J usage is TRBJ1-1; D is possibly TRBD1 (5 bases). CDR1 and CDR2 (germline): GTSNPN, SVGIG (reference sequence). V gave up 2 bases and J gave up 6 bases, with 13 bases separating them. The CDR3 loop spans 13 amino acids.

The genes are TRBV18 and TRBJ1-5, with 8 bases fitting TRBD1. The CDR3 covers 16 residues. V trimming: 3 bases; J trimming: 2 bases; junction bases outside the gene matches: 6. CDR1 and CDR2 from the germline V gene are KGHSH and LQKENI. CDR3 sequence (DNA): TGTGCCAGCTCACCCGAGGACAGGGCGGGCAATCAGCCCCAGCATTTT. Protein product: CASSPEDRAGNQPQHF.

The chain couples TRBV5-6 to TRBJ2-5, with unresolved D. From germline, CDR1 is SGHDT and CDR2 YYEEEE. The CDR3 consists of 11 residues. The germline V and J ends were trimmed by 4 bases and 1 base, with 2 bases remaining between them. The CDR3 bases are TGTGCCAGCAGCCTCCAAGAGACCCAGTACTTC. Residues: CASSLQETQYF.

This clone was detected once. The gene calls are TRBV7-9 and TRBJ2-3, with TRBD2 identical over 7 bases. Germline CDR1 and CDR2: SEHNR and FQNEAQ (reference sequence). V shed 3 bases and J 7 bases; nucleotides not matched to a gene: 7. The CDR3 sequence is 14 residues long. CDR3 protein: CASSLNSGRYTQYF. CDR3 bases: TGTGCCAGCAGCTTGAATAGCGGGCGTTATACGCAGTATTTT.

This chain uses TRBV5-4 with TRBJ1-3; D is uncertain. Germline V gene data show CDR1 as SGHNT and CDR2 as YYREEE (reference sequence). CDR3 length equals 15 residues. Trimming took off 0 bases at V and 0 bases at J, with 7 bases between the two ends. As DNA, the CDR3 is TGTGCCAGCAGCTTGGACGTGGCCTCTGGAAACACCATATATTTT. Translating it yields CASSLDVASGNTIYF.

The rearrangement uses TRBV5-1 and TRBJ2-1; 10 nucleotides line up with TRBD2. The germline gives CDR1 SGHRS, CDR2 YFSETQ. The CDR3 contains 15 residues. V trimming: 2 bases; J trimming: 5 bases; junction bases outside the gene matches: 4. The CDR3 coding sequence is TGCGCCAGCAGCTTACGACTAGCGGGCCACAATGAGCAGTTCTTC. This translates into CASSLRLAGHNEQFF.

J is TRBJ1-4 and V is TRBV7-2; 8 bases fit TRBD1. CDR3 length equals 16 residues. Germline V gene lookup returns CDR1 SGHTA and CDR2 FQGNSA. V lost 5 bases and J lost 6; bases outside the gene matches: 11. The CDR3 spells CASSPRRGRGYEKLFF. CDR3 nucleotide sequence: TGTGCCAGCAGCCCCCGCAGGGGGCGCGGGTATGAAAAACTGTTTTTT.

The V call is TRBV7-2, the J call TRBJ2-3; the match to TRBD2 covers 7 bases. This CDR3 spans 17 amino acids. Germline V lookup: CDR1 SGHTA, CDR2 FQGNSA. Germline trimming cut 0 bases from V and 3 bases from J; bases unmatched to any gene: 9. CDR3 DNA sequence: TGTGCCAGCAGCTTAGCTAAGAGGGAGGGCCGGACAGATACGCAGTATTTT. Translated: CASSLAKREGRTDTQYF.

V is TRBV5-1 and J is TRBJ2-3; 7 nucleotides align to TRBD2. This CDR3 region has 16 residues. V lost 2 bases to trimming and J lost 0 bases; unmatched junction nucleotides: 6. The germline CDR1 and CDR2 sequences are SGHRS and YFSETQ. The CDR3 bases are TGCGCCAGCAGCTTCAGTGGAGCGGGGAGCACAGATACGCAGTATTTT. This encodes CASSFSGAGSTDTQYF.

This CDR3 is CASSVGTNSYEQYF. CDR3 coding DNA: TGTGCCAGCAGCGTCGGGACAAACTCCTACGAGCAGTACTTC. V is TRBV9 and J is TRBJ2-7; D might be TRBD1 (6 bases). The CDR3 is 14 residues long. The germline gives CDR1 SGDLS, CDR2 YYNGEE. Trimming shortened V by 2 bases and J by 0 bases, and 9 bases separated the two germline ends.

The genes are TRBV19 and TRBJ2-7, with a tentative D call TRBD2 (5 bases). Trimming removed 6 bases from V and 5 bases from J, with 17 bases in between. The CDR3 totals 14 residues. CDR1 LNHDA and CDR2 SQIVND come from the germline V gene (reference sequence). The CDR3 nucleotides are TGTGCCAGTAGGCCGGGAACAGATCTAGACGAGCAGTACTTC. Its translation is CASRPGTDLDEQYF.

The V and J genes are TRBV19 and TRBJ2-1; 9 bases match TRBD1. This CDR3 contains 17 residues. Trimming removed 3 bases from V and 1 base from J; junction bases left unmatched: 7. From germline, CDR1 is LNHDA and CDR2 SQIVND (reference sequence). The CDR3 region has the DNA TGTGCCAGTAGTATTATGACAGGGGGTTGGTCCTACAATGAGCAGTTCTTC. It codes for CASSIMTGGWSYNEQFF.

V usage is TRBV30 and J usage is TRBJ2-7, with D possibly being TRBD1 (5 bases). Germline V gene lookup returns CDR1 GTSNPN and CDR2 SVGIG (reference sequence). The ends were cut back, 3 bases at V and 3 bases at J, with 18 bases in the middle. CDR3 length equals 15 residues. The CDR3 bases are TGTGCCTGGAGCAGCCCCCAGGGTGGGGACTACGAGCAGTACTTC. Residues: CAWSSPQGGDYEQYF. The entire variable domain, with the rest obtained from reference TRBV30 and TRBJ2-7, is as follows: SQTIHQWPATLVQPVGSPLSLECTVEGTSNPNLYWYRQAAGRGLQLLFYSVGIGQISSEVPQNLSASRPQDRQFILSSKKLLLSDSGFYLCAWSSPQGGDYEQYFGPGTRLTVT.

The rearrangement links TRBV9 to TRBJ1-2, with TRBD1 matching 7 bases. This CDR3 spans 15 amino acids. V lost 0 bases to trimming and J lost 3 bases; unmatched junction nucleotides: 5. Germline V lookup: CDR1 SGDLS, CDR2 YYNGEE. CDR3 sequence reads: CASSVEAQGDYGYTF. The CDR3 bases are TGTGCCAGCAGCGTAGAAGCCCAGGGGGACTATGGCTACACCTTC.

DNA for the CDR3: TGTGCCAGCTCACCATCTCAGGACTATGGCTACACCTTC. Its translation: CASSPSQDYGYTF. V is TRBV18 and J is TRBJ1-2, with D unresolved. Trimming took 2 bases from V and 3 from J, leaving 7 bases between them. This CDR3 spans 13 amino acids. Germline CDR1 reads KGHSH; CDR2 reads LQKENI. The variable domain in full, completed from reference TRBV18 and TRBJ1-2, reads NAGVMQNPRHLVRRRGQEARLRCSPMKGHSHVYWYRQLPEEGLKFMVYLQKENIIDESGMPKERFSAEFPKEGPSILRIQQVVRGDSAAYFCASSPSQDYGYTFGSGTRLTVV.

J is TRBJ2-3 and V is TRBV20-1; the match to TRBD2 covers 7 bases. The length of the CDR3 is 11 residues. CDR1 DFQATT and CDR2 SNEGSKA come from the germline V gene (reference sequence). Trimming at V came to 6 bases and at J to 10 bases, leaving 7 bases not matched to a gene. The CDR3 is CSAKAGTPQYF. Written as DNA, the CDR3 is TGCAGTGCAAAAGCGGGAACGCCGCAGTATTTT.

For this clone: The CDR3 carries no conserved terminal phenylalanine or tryptophan, so it likely arises from a read error. The limits of the CDR3 on the DNA are not certain, so only TCRdb's listed CDR3 is given. V is TRBV23-1 and J is TRBJ2-6. TRBV23-1 is an ORF for which the function is uncertain. The CDR3 region is 11 residues in length, termini included. CDR3 sequence: CASSHRGTCRG.

This chain connects TRBV6-5 to TRBJ2-7, with TRBD2 as a possible D gene (5 bases). Trimming left V 0 bases short and J 4 bases short, with 13 bases between. The CDR3 consists of 15 residues. Per the germline V gene, CDR1 is MNHEY and CDR2 is SVGAGI. In DNA, the CDR3 is TGTGCCAGCAGTTACTCCGGGGTTTCCGGGTACGAGCAGTACTTC. This gives the protein CASSYSGVSGYEQYF.

The chain links TRBV7-2 to TRBJ2-3; 15 positions match TRBD2. Germline V gene lookup returns CDR1 SGHTA and CDR2 FQGNSA. Trimming removed 5 bases from V and 6 bases from J; junction bases left unmatched: 9. The CDR3 length is 17 residues. CDR3 in DNA: TGTGCCAGCAGCCCCCGGACTAGCGGGAGGGCCGGGGATACGCAGTATTTT. Protein: CASSPRTSGRAGDTQYF.

This chain uses TRBV29-1 with TRBJ2-1, with TRBD1 matching over 7 bases. CDR1 SQVTM and CDR2 ANQGSEA come from the germline V gene. The CDR3 runs to 13 residues. Unmatched junction bases numbered 5, after V lost 7 bases and J lost 2 bases. The CDR3 DNA sequence: TGCAGCGGGCGACAGGGTCCCTACAATGAGCAGTTCTTC. This codes for CSGRQGPYNEQFF.